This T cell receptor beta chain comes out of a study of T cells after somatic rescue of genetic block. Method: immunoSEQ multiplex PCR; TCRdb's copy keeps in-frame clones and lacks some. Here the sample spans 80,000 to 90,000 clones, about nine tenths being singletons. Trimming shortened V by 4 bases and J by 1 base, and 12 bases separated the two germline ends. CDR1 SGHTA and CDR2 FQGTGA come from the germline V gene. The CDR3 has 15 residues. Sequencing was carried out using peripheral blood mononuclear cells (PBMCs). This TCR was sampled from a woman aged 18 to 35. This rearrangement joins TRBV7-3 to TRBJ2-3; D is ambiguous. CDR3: CASSSTLDGTDTQYF. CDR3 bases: TGTGCCAGCAGCTCCACTCTCGATGGCACAGATACGCAGTATTTT.